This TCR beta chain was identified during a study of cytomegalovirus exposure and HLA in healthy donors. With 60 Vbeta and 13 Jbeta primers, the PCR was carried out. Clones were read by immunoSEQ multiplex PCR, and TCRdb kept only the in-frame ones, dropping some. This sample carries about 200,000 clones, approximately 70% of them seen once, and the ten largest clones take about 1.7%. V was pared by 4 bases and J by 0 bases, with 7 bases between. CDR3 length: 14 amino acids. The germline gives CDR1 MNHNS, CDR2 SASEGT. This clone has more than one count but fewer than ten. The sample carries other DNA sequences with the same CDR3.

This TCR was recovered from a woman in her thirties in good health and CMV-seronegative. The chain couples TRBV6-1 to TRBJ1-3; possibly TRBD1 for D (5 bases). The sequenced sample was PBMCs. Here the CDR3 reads CASSVGASGNTIYF. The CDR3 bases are TGTGCCAGCAGTGTTGGGGCCTCTGGAAACACCATATATTTT.